This record concerns one T cell receptor beta chain sequence. Random hexamers were used to reverse transcribe an amount of roughly 0.45 to 1 ug RNA. TCRdb re-analysed the immunoSEQ multiplex PCR reads in MiXCR, keeping a single row per CDR3 protein. This table holds under 200,000 distinct CDR3 sequences, over 85% found once. This entry comes from a study of CD8 T cells in Susac syndrome. Looked up from germline, CDR1 is SEHNR and CDR2 is FQNEAQ (reference sequence). Trimming removed 5 bases from V and 5 bases from J, with 16 bases in between. The CDR3 is 14 residues long. CD8+ and CD4+ T cells circulating in blood were sequenced for TCR beta. CD8+ and CD4+ T cells were negatively isolated; TEMRA cells were FACS-enriched.

This TCR was recovered from a human donor in good health. The V call is TRBV7-9, the J call TRBJ2-7; a possible D gene is TRBD2 (7 bases). Material for sequencing was CD4+ T cells from PBMCs. The CDR3 protein is CASSPQAGAHEQYF. DNA for the CDR3: TGTGCCAGCAGCCCGCAGGCGGGGGCTCACGAGCAGTACTTC.